The subject of this entry is one TCR beta chain. Its antigen is currently unknown. Version v3.0 of the immunoSEQ assay ran at survey level. Produced via immunoSEQ multiplex PCR; TCRdb's table is partial and in-frame only. Among approximately 31,000 clones listed, around 72% were seen once. The data originate from a study of long-term antiretroviral therapy in people with HIV. Study conclusions and caveats: Controls exceeded HIV repertoires in CDR3 length range.

CDR1 and CDR2 from the germline V gene are SGHVS and FNYEAQ. The germline V and J ends were trimmed by 1 base and 4 bases, with 10 bases remaining between them. This CDR3 is 14 amino acids long. This clonotype was sampled from a woman aged 50 to 60 with HIV. Sequencing used unsorted PBMCs, obtained 3.1 years after starting antiretroviral therapy. The V gene is TRBV7-6, the J gene TRBJ1-2, with D possibly matching TRBD1 (5 bases). CDR3 in amino acids: CASSLESGSYGYTF. DNA for the CDR3: TGTGCCAGCAGCTTAGAATCAGGGTCCTATGGCTACACCTTC.